Sequencing of this T cell receptor beta chain was carried out in a study of control samples from healthy donors and cancer patients (dated by TCRdb to 2018 to 2020). Libraries were prepared through the immunoSEQ multiplex PCR assay. This immuneACCESS table, as held by TCRdb, lists in-frame sequences with V and J called but not all clones. Of the missing ones, under half trace to an unresolved V gene in checked studies; the others have no known cause. In this sample the table shows more than 65,000 clones, 80% to 90% of which occur a single time. Of the sample, 1.9% is held by the ten largest clones. The CDR3 sequence holds 12 residues, the cysteine and phenylalanine included. CDR3 DNA is the only sequence kept; it has 36 bases, read in frame from the first base. V gives up 5 bases and J gives up 2 bases, and the segment between their germline ends measures 7 bases. CDR1 and CDR2, per the germline V gene (reference sequence), are SEHNR and FQNEAQ.

Remarks on this clone: The antigen it binds to is not known. Per-base qualities were not stored, and no clone one base away is much larger.

The TCR originated in a woman aged 55-70 years with head and neck cancer. The chain uses TRBV7-9 and TRBJ2-7; 5 matching bases give a weak D call of TRBD1. Sequenced sample: PBMCs. DNA sequence: TGTGCCAGCAGCCAGACAGCCTACGAGCAGTACTTC. Its amino acids are CASSQTAYEQYF.